A selection of T cell receptor beta chains follows, all from one sample in a study of blood T cells in healthy people across ages. TCRdb called the 5' RACE reads again in MiXCR, with one record for every CDR3 protein. The data hold about 1.6 million distinct CDR3 sequences, with about 35% observed a single time. Sample: blood. The receptors here all came from a woman in her 30s in good health. Both conserved end residues are part of each CDR3. Fields, in order: J gene, V gene, D gene, clone size, CDR3 protein, CDR3 DNA. The D gene is left open where the match is weak. Size values are once, few and many counts, or a class for expanded clones, and some rows have none.

TRBJ2-3	TRBV5-1	NA	few	CASSPDSSSTDTQYF	TGCGCCAGCAGCCCCGACTCCTCGAGCACAGATACGCAGTATTTT
TRBJ1-5	TRBV28	NA	few	CASSPGSFYSGNQPQHF	TGTGCCAGCAGTCCCGGGTCCTTCTACTCCGGCAATCAGCCCCAGCATTTT
TRBJ2-1	TRBV21-1	NA	NA	CASRWTVRGGYNEQFF	TGTGCCAGCAGGTGGACGGTCCGGGGAGGCTACAATGAGCAGTTCTTC
TRBJ2-5	TRBV5-1	TRBD1	NA	CASSATGVEETQYF	TGCGCCAGCAGCGCCACAGGGGTGGAAGAGACCCAGTACTTC
TRBJ2-2	TRBV6-5	NA	NA	CATSGEKVAGELFF	TGTGCCACCTCGGGGGAGAAGGTCGCCGGGGAGCTGTTTTTT
TRBJ1-2	TRBV10-2	TRBD1	few	CASRDGQGLDGYTF	TGCGCCAGCAGAGATGGACAGGGTCTGGATGGCTACACCTTC
TRBJ2-7	TRBV7-9	TRBD1	NA	CASSLRTGGEEQYF	TGTGCCAGCAGCTTACGGACAGGGGGAGAGGAGCAGTACTTC
TRBJ1-1	TRBV7-2	NA	NA	CASSLGGGVAFF	TGTGCCAGCAGCTTAGGGGGCGGAGTAGCTTTCTTT
TRBJ2-1	TRBV2	NA	NA	CASTRRLYNEQFF	TGTGCCAGCACCAGGCGCCTCTACAATGAGCAGTTCTTC
TRBJ2-7	TRBV9	NA	few	CASSPTDETFYEQYF	TGTGCCAGCAGCCCGACGGACGAAACCTTTTACGAGCAGTACTTC
TRBJ1-1	TRBV6-4	NA	NA	CASSEGANTEAFF	TGTGCCAGCAGCGAGGGCGCGAACACTGAAGCTTTCTTT
TRBJ1-1	TRBV5-5	TRBD1	NA	CASSLNRGGTEAFF	TGTGCCAGCAGCTTGAACAGGGGAGGCACTGAAGCTTTCTTT
TRBJ1-1	TRBV20-1	NA	few	CTVRDPDTEAFF	TGCACGGTAAGGGATCCGGACACTGAAGCTTTCTTT
TRBJ2-7	TRBV21-1	NA	NA	CASSTQCEQYF	TGTGCCAGCAGCACCCAATGCGAGCAGTACTTC
TRBJ2-1	TRBV20-1	TRBD2	few	CSARALAGGGNEQFF	TGCAGTGCTAGAGCTCTAGCGGGAGGGGGCAATGAGCAGTTCTTC
TRBJ2-6	TRBV12-3/TRBV12-4	NA	once	CASRLGRSISGANVLTF	TGTGCCAGCAGGCTAGGACGGTCGATCTCTGGGGCCAACGTCCTGACTTTC
TRBJ1-2	TRBV12-3/TRBV12-4	TRBD1	NA	CASSLVGRGQGYTF	TGTGCCAGCAGTTTAGTGGGGAGGGGGCAAGGCTACACCTTC
TRBJ2-7	TRBV7-2	NA	few	CTSSFLQGYDEQYF	TGTACCAGCAGCTTTCTTCAGGGGTACGACGAGCAGTACTTC
TRBJ2-4	TRBV20-1	NA	few	CSASPPGAGRVNIQYF	TGCAGTGCTAGTCCCCCGGGAGCAGGGAGAGTAAACATTCAGTACTTC
TRBJ1-4	TRBV12-3/TRBV12-4	NA	NA	CASSAGARTENNEKLFF	TGTGCCAGCAGTGCCGGGGCACGGACAGAGAATAATGAAAAACTGTTTTTT
TRBJ2-3	TRBV12-3/TRBV12-4	NA	NA	CASSLGGMDTDTQYF	TGTGCCAGCAGTTTGGGCGGGATGGACACAGATACGCAGTATTTT
TRBJ2-5	TRBV5-6	NA	few	CASSPTTHRVSETQYF	TGTGCCAGCAGCCCCACCACGCACAGGGTTTCTGAGACCCAGTACTTC
TRBJ1-1	TRBV7-9	TRBD1	many	CASSLRQGAEAFF	TGTGCCAGCAGCTTACGACAGGGGGCTGAAGCTTTCTTT
TRBJ2-3	TRBV3-1	NA	NA	CASSPSLGTQYF	TGTGCCAGCAGCCCGTCCCTTGGTACGCAGTATTTT
TRBJ1-1	TRBV20-1	NA	NA	CSAPVGGPNTEAFF	TGCAGTGCCCCTGTTGGGGGACCGAACACTGAAGCTTTCTTT
TRBJ2-5	TRBV6-2/TRBV6-3	NA	many	CASSYGSPVGQETQYF	TGTGCCAGCAGTTACGGGTCGCCCGTTGGACAAGAGACCCAGTACTTC
TRBJ2-1	TRBV7-6	NA	once	CASSPMDEKSYNEQFF	TGTGCCAGCAGCCCCATGGACGAGAAGTCGTACAATGAGCAGTTCTTC
TRBJ2-2	TRBV7-2	NA	few	CASSLNGATNTGELFF	TGTGCCAGCAGTCTCAACGGGGCGACGAACACCGGGGAGCTGTTTTTT
TRBJ1-6	TRBV10-3	NA	few	CAITQTGDSPLHF	TGTGCCATCACTCAGACAGGAGATTCACCCCTCCACTTT
TRBJ2-7	TRBV10-3	NA	many	CAIGELGTEQYF	TGTGCCATCGGAGAACTAGGGACAGAGCAGTACTTC
TRBJ1-6	TRBV3-1	NA	NA	CASSQGERSPLHF	TGTGCCAGCAGCCAGGGGGAGAGGTCACCCCTCCACTTT
TRBJ2-3	TRBV3-1	NA	few	CASSQVFTDTQYF	TGTGCCAGCAGCCAAGTGTTTACGGATACGCAGTATTTT
TRBJ2-1	TRBV3-1	TRBD2	NA	CASSPRGGATKEQFF	TGTGCCAGCAGCCCCCGGGGGGGGGCGACAAAGGAGCAGTTCTTC
TRBJ2-5	TRBV4-1	NA	NA	CASSQLGTMKETQYF	TGCGCCAGCAGCCAATTAGGGACAATGAAAGAGACCCAGTACTTC
TRBJ2-7	TRBV20-1	TRBD2	few	CSATRPISGGLYEQYF	TGCAGTGCTACCCGTCCGATTAGCGGGGGGTTGTACGAGCAGTACTTC
TRBJ2-1	TRBV7-3	TRBD2	NA	CASSTSAKNEQFF	TGTGCCAGCAGCACTAGCGCCAAGAATGAGCAGTTCTTC
TRBJ2-1	TRBV19	NA	NA	CASRILSSAGSEQFF	TGTGCCAGTAGGATACTCAGCTCCGCAGGGAGTGAGCAGTTCTTC
TRBJ2-7	TRBV21-1	NA	NA	CASSDRVGKYEQYF	TGTGCCAGCAGTGACAGGGTCGGCAAGTACGAGCAGTACTTC
TRBJ2-1	TRBV20-1	TRBD1	few	CSAGAGDRGRDEQFF	TGCAGTGCAGGGGCCGGCGACAGGGGTAGGGATGAGCAGTTCTTC
TRBJ2-5	TRBV19	NA	few	CASSKREEQETQYF	TGTGCCAGTAGTAAGAGAGAGGAACAAGAGACCCAGTACTTC
TRBJ2-4	TRBV7-9	TRBD2	NA	CASSLESGRLFKQYF	TGTGCCAGCAGCTTAGAAAGCGGGAGGTTATTTAAGCAGTACTTC
TRBJ2-1	TRBV28	TRBD2	NA	CAAISGRINEQFF	TGTGCCGCGATTAGCGGGAGGATCAATGAGCAGTTCTTC
TRBJ2-4	TRBV28	TRBD1	few	CASSSGQAGVLLAKNIQYF	TGTGCCAGCAGTTCGGGACAGGCCGGAGTCCTGCTAGCCAAAAACATTCAGTACTTC
TRBJ1-2	TRBV2	NA	NA	CASSLQGRVSNYGYTF	TGTGCCAGCAGTCTCCAGGGAAGAGTTTCTAACTATGGCTACACCTTC
TRBJ2-5	TRBV7-2	TRBD2	NA	CASSDSGGCETQYF	TGTGCCAGCAGCGATAGCGGGGGGTGTGAGACCCAGTACTTC
TRBJ2-7	TRBV27	TRBD2	NA	CASSPLGKRSGRGYEQYF	TGTGCCAGCAGTCCATTGGGGAAACGTAGCGGGAGGGGTTACGAGCAGTACTTC
TRBJ2-1	TRBV5-1	TRBD2	few	CASMAGGRNEQFF	TGCGCCAGCATGGCGGGAGGGCGGAATGAGCAGTTCTTC
TRBJ2-3	TRBV7-9	TRBD2	NA	CASRTRAAGGTDTQYF	TGTGCCAGCAGAACACGTGCGGCGGGGGGTACGGATACGCAGTATTTT